Following are 16 T cell receptor beta chains from one sample sequenced in a study of T cell changes during pregnancy in multiple sclerosis (dated 2019 in TCRdb). Library creation used the immunoSEQ multiplex PCR assay. The immuneACCESS repertoire file appears here via TCRdb, limited to in-frame rearrangements. These files lack a portion of the clones; in checked studies, under half of the deficit traces to unresolved V genes, and the cause of the others is not known. In all, the sample holds 40,000 to 60,000 clones, and approximately 92% of those were seen once. Together, the top ten hold approximately 0.67% of the sample. Sequencing used CD4+ T cells from peripheral blood mononuclear cells, obtained in the third trimester of pregnancy. Every receptor here comes from a female donor with multiple sclerosis, enrolled in a pregnancy study.

The chain joins TRBV7-9 to TRBJ2-1; D call uncertain. This CDR3 is built from 12 residues. Deletions cut 6 bases from V and 9 bases from J, with 12 bases between. The germline V gene encodes CDR1 SEHNR and CDR2 FQNEAQ (reference sequence). Here the CDR3 reads CASRSSGGEQFF. CDR3 coding DNA: TGTGCCAGCAGGTCGTCTGGCGGTGAGCAGTTCTTC.

The gene calls are TRBV4-2 and TRBJ2-1, with 8 positions matching TRBD2. With V trimmed by 0 bases and J by 6 bases, 4 bases remained unmatched. Germline V gives CDR1 LGHNA, CDR2 YNFKEQ. The CDR3 consists of 15 residues. CDR3 loop: CASSQDGLAGNEQFF. The CDR3 bases are TGTGCCAGCAGCCAAGATGGACTAGCCGGCAATGAGCAGTTCTTC.

This sequence joins TRBV5-1 and TRBJ2-2, with 8 nucleotides matching TRBD2. The germline gives CDR1 SGHRS, CDR2 YFSETQ. The CDR3 length is 15 residues. Trimming at V came to 3 bases and at J to 0 bases, leaving 1 base not matched to a gene. The CDR3 protein is CASSWTSSNTGELFF. CDR3 coding DNA: TGCGCCAGCAGCTGGACTAGCTCGAACACCGGGGAGCTGTTTTTT.

The chain uses TRBV29-1 and TRBJ2-5; 10 bases are shared with TRBD1. The V gene end was trimmed by 5 bases and the J gene end by 4 bases; junction bases not matched to a gene: 7. From germline, CDR1 is SQVTM and CDR2 ANQGSEA. The CDR3 totals 14 residues. CDR3 in amino acids: CSVRDRGISETQYF. The CDR3 DNA reads TGCAGCGTTCGGGACAGGGGCATTTCAGAGACCCAGTACTTC.

The gene calls are TRBV7-2 and TRBJ1-5; 7 nucleotides match TRBD1. The CDR3 covers 14 residues. Germline V gene data show CDR1 as SGHTA and CDR2 as FQGNSA. Trimming cost V 5 bases and J 3 bases; bases outside gene matches: 4. CDR3 DNA sequence: TGTGCCAGCAGCCCGGACAGGACCAATCAGCCCCAGCATTTT. Residues: CASSPDRTNQPQHF.

The J gene is TRBJ1-2, the V gene TRBV5-1; the D is unclear. In germline, CDR1 is SGHRS, CDR2 YFSETQ. The CDR3 has 14 residues. V lost 0 bases to trimming and J lost 5 bases, with 11 bases between them. This CDR3 is CASSLDNSAYGYTF. As DNA, the CDR3 is TGCGCCAGCAGCTTGGACAATTCTGCTTATGGCTACACCTTC.

The rearrangement uses TRBV28 and TRBJ2-7, with 8 bases identical to TRBD1. Germline V gene sequence: CDR1 MDHEN, CDR2 SYDVKM. This CDR3 spans 14 amino acids. V trimming: 7 bases; J trimming: 2 bases; junction bases outside the gene matches: 7. The CDR3 is CASTNAGGAYEQYF. CDR3 nucleotides: TGTGCCAGCACCAATGCAGGGGGCGCCTACGAGCAGTACTTC.

This chain connects TRBV6-1 to TRBJ2-7, with 8 positions matching TRBD1. The junction had 1 base not matched to a gene; V was cut back by 6 bases and J by 3 bases. Germline CDR1 MNHNS, CDR2 SASEGT. The CDR3 is 12 amino acids. CDR3 sequence: CASRDRDYEQYF. CDR3 bases: TGTGCCAGCAGGGACAGGGACTACGAGCAGTACTTC.

This sequence joins TRBV5-1 and TRBJ2-1; D may be TRBD2 (6 bases). The CDR3 sequence is 15 residues long. Per germline, CDR1 SGHRS and CDR2 YFSETQ. The V end was cut by 4 bases, the J end by 2 bases, with 13 bases between. The CDR3 sequence: CASSRRGTTYNEQFF. In DNA form, the CDR3 reads TGCGCCAGCAGCCGCCGCGGGACGACCTACAATGAGCAGTTCTTC.

The chain couples TRBV7-2 to TRBJ2-1, with unresolved D. CDR1 and CDR2 (germline): SGHTA, FQGNSA. CDR3 size: 13 residues. V lost 5 bases, J lost 10 bases, and 15 bases lay in between. CDR3 nucleotides: TGTGCCAGCAGCATCTATTCAGGTGGGGAGCAGTTCTTC. Protein product: CASSIYSGGEQFF.

The chain carries TRBV10-3 and TRBJ2-1; D is possibly TRBD2 (5 bases). V was clipped by 3 bases and J by 12 bases, with 12 bases between them. Germline V lookup: CDR1 ENHRY, CDR2 SYGVKD. CDR3 length: 12 residues. The CDR3 spells CAISDLRERQFF. The CDR3 DNA sequence: TGTGCCATCAGTGATTTACGGGAAAGGCAGTTCTTC.

This clone has only one observation. The chain combines TRBV2 with TRBJ1-1, with no clear D. The CDR3 spans 12 residues. From germline, CDR1 is SNHLY and CDR2 FYNNEI. V lost 6 bases and J lost 9, with 14 bases in between. The CDR3 spells CASSPGRPKAFF. The CDR3 region has the DNA TGTGCCAGCAGCCCGGGGAGACCCAAAGCTTTCTTT.

The genes are TRBV28 and TRBJ2-1; 8 bases are shared with TRBD2. This CDR3 spans 14 amino acids. Trimming at V came to 6 bases and at J to 4 bases, leaving 5 bases not matched to a gene. In germline, CDR1 is MDHEN, CDR2 SYDVKM. DNA of the CDR3: TGTGCCAGCAGCCCCTTAGCGGGGTACAATGAGCAGTTCTTC. As protein: CASSPLAGYNEQFF.

The chain has TRBV19 and TRBJ1-4; D is uncertain. Germline lookup yields CDR1 LNHDA and CDR2 SQIVND (reference sequence). V was pared by 1 base and J by 1 base, with 7 bases between. This CDR3 has 15 amino acids. The CDR3 loop is CASSIAVVTNEKLFF. The CDR3 DNA reads as TGTGCCAGTAGTATAGCAGTCGTAACTAATGAAAAACTGTTTTTT.

As DNA, the CDR3 is TGTGCCAGCAGTTACTCGGGGCAAGTCGGCTACACCTTC. Its protein is CASSYSGQVGYTF. The chain has TRBV6-5 and TRBJ1-2; tentative D call: TRBD1 (5 bases). The CDR3 contains 13 residues. Looked up from germline, CDR1 is MNHEY and CDR2 is SVGAGI. V dropped 0 bases and J dropped 8 bases, with 10 bases sitting between them.

The chain couples TRBV7-3 to TRBJ2-3; a possible D gene is TRBD2 (5 bases). This CDR3 contains 19 residues. CDR1 and CDR2 (germline): SGHTA, FQGTGA. Trimming shortened V by 5 bases and J by 0 bases, and 24 bases separated the two germline ends. The CDR3 coding sequence is TGTGCCAGCAGCCGCCGGACTCATAGTCTCAGCGCTAGCACAGATACGCAGTATTTT. Translated: CASSRRTHSLSASTDTQYF.